The subject of this entry is one T cell receptor beta chain. A much larger clone lies one base from this, so it may be a read error. This specimen comes from a study of human T cells and chemical hapten exposure. TCRdb itself ran the RACE reads through MiXCR, one entry per CDR3 protein. The data hold approximately 80,000 distinct CDR3 sequences, with approximately 14% observed a single time. The CDR3 is 15 residues long. Trimming stripped 1 base from V and 5 bases from J, with 15 bases between. Germline-derived CDR1 and CDR2 are SGHAT and FQNNGV. The time point here: pre-sensitization, week 0. Treatment denoted: therapeutic diphenylcyclopropenone sensitization with weekly scalp DPC.

The chain has TRBV11-2 and TRBJ2-7, with D perhaps TRBD1 or TRBD2 (6 bases each). Specimen: whole blood, collected in connection with sensitization to the hapten diphenylcyclopropenone (DPC). This clonotype was obtained from a woman aged 50 to 65 with alopecia areata. Some clones in this sample may be carry-over from other donors' samples. CDR3 in DNA: TGTGCCAGCAGCTTAGTGAGCACCGGGGGCCACGAGCAGTACTTC. Encoded protein: CASSLVSTGGHEQYF.